This is a list of T cell receptor beta chains from one sample in a study of blood T cell repertoires in COVID-19. Using immunoSEQ multiplex PCR, the repertoire was profiled, and TCRdb retains in-frame clones only, with some absent. Among roughly 230,000 clones listed, approximately 84% were seen once. The source material was PBMCs or T cells enriched from blood (not recorded which). The receptors shown here come from a woman aged 50 to 60 who had been exposed to COVID-19. The CDR3 runs from the conserved cysteine through the conserved F or W. The D gene is left open where the match is weak. Size tells how often a clone was seen (once, few, many) or the class of an expanded clone, and some rows leave it out.

cdr3_nt: TGCAGCGTTGCCGGGGGTGGTGGCTACACCTTC
cdr3_aa: CSVAGGGGYTF
cdr3_length: 11
j_call: TRBJ1-2
d_call: .
v_call: TRBV29-1
clone_size: .

cdr3_nt: TGTGCCAGCCGTGAAGGGGACACCATATATTTT
cdr3_aa: CASREGDTIYF
cdr3_length: 11
j_call: TRBJ1-3
d_call: .
v_call: TRBV19
clone_size: .

cdr3_nt: TGTGCCTGGAGTGTAGAGTCTGGTTTCAATCAGCCCCAGCATTTT
cdr3_aa: CAWSVESGFNQPQHF
cdr3_length: 15
j_call: TRBJ1-5
d_call: .
v_call: TRBV30
clone_size: .

cdr3_nt: TGTGCCACCAGCAGAGCGGGGGGGATCGAGCAGTACTTC
cdr3_aa: CATSRAGGIEQYF
cdr3_length: 13
j_call: TRBJ2-7
d_call: TRBD2
v_call: TRBV15
clone_size: .

cdr3_nt: TGTGCCACCAGTGACCCGGGACTAACCTTGGAGACCCAGTACTTC
cdr3_aa: CATSDPGLTLETQYF
cdr3_length: 15
j_call: TRBJ2-5
d_call: TRBD2
v_call: TRBV24-1
clone_size: .

cdr3_nt: TGTGCCAGCAGCTTAGTGTTTCGGGACACCGGGGAGCTGTTTTTT
cdr3_aa: CASSLVFRDTGELFF
cdr3_length: 15
j_call: TRBJ2-2
d_call: .
v_call: TRBV7-8
clone_size: once

cdr3_nt: TGTGCCAGCAGCTTCCTGGGACAGATCACCGGGGAGCTGTTTTTT
cdr3_aa: CASSFLGQITGELFF
cdr3_length: 15
j_call: TRBJ2-2
d_call: TRBD1
v_call: TRBV11-1
clone_size: many

cdr3_nt: TGTGCCAGCAGCGTAGCTCAACAGGGGGCAGATACGCAGTATTTT
cdr3_aa: CASSVAQQGADTQYF
cdr3_length: 15
j_call: TRBJ2-3
d_call: TRBD1
v_call: TRBV9
clone_size: many

cdr3_nt: TGTGCCAGCAGTTATGCAGCGGGGCGTGGGGCCAACGTCCTGACTTTC
cdr3_aa: CASSYAAGRGANVLTF
cdr3_length: 16
j_call: TRBJ2-6
d_call: TRBD2
v_call: TRBV28
clone_size: .

cdr3_nt: TGCAGCTCCACTCCCGAGGTTGGGGAAGCTTTCTTT
cdr3_aa: CSSTPEVGEAFF
cdr3_length: 12
j_call: TRBJ1-1
d_call: .
v_call: TRBV29-1
clone_size: once

cdr3_nt: TGTGCCAGCAGCCCATTCCAACCGGGACTCTTGAATTCACCCCTCCACTTT
cdr3_aa: CASSPFQPGLLNSPLHF
cdr3_length: 17
j_call: TRBJ1-6
d_call: .
v_call: TRBV5-5
clone_size: .

cdr3_nt: TGTGCCAGCAGCCTAACAGGGGTCCTGAACTATGGCTACACCTTC
cdr3_aa: CASSLTGVLNYGYTF
cdr3_length: 15
j_call: TRBJ1-2
d_call: TRBD1
v_call: TRBV5-4
clone_size: .

cdr3_nt: TGTGCCAGCAGTGAAGTTAGCGGGCCCACAGATACGCAGTATTTT
cdr3_aa: CASSEVSGPTDTQYF
cdr3_length: 15
j_call: TRBJ2-3
d_call: TRBD2
v_call: TRBV6-1
clone_size: .

cdr3_nt: TGTGCCAGCAGCCCCTGGACAGCGATAAACACTGAAGCTTTCTTT
cdr3_aa: CASSPWTAINTEAFF
cdr3_length: 15
j_call: TRBJ1-1
d_call: .
v_call: TRBV7-9
clone_size: few

cdr3_nt: TGTGCCAGCAGCCAAGTTGTAGGGGTTATGAACACTGAAGCTTTCTTT
cdr3_aa: CASSQVVGVMNTEAFF
cdr3_length: 16
j_call: TRBJ1-1
d_call: .
v_call: TRBV3-1/TRBV3-2
clone_size: few

cdr3_nt: TGCGCCAGCAGAGTAGACCAAGAGACCCAGTACTTC
cdr3_aa: CASRVDQETQYF
cdr3_length: 12
j_call: TRBJ2-5
d_call: .
v_call: TRBV5-1
clone_size: .

cdr3_nt: TGTGCCAGCAGTTCCGAGTACGGACAGTTTAACTATGGCTACACCTTC
cdr3_aa: CASSSEYGQFNYGYTF
cdr3_length: 16
j_call: TRBJ1-2
d_call: .
v_call: TRBV6-6
clone_size: .

cdr3_nt: TGTGCCAGCAGCTTAGGGAGCTTCGGAAACAATGAGCAGTTCTTC
cdr3_aa: CASSLGSFGNNEQFF
cdr3_length: 15
j_call: TRBJ2-1
d_call: .
v_call: TRBV11-1
clone_size: .

cdr3_nt: TGTGCCATCAGTGAGTCGACTCTTTGGGGGGAGCTGTTTTTT
cdr3_aa: CAISESTLWGELFF
cdr3_length: 14
j_call: TRBJ2-2
d_call: .
v_call: TRBV10-3
clone_size: .

cdr3_nt: TGTGCCAGCAGTCTCAGGGGCCTATATGGCTACACCTTC
cdr3_aa: CASSLRGLYGYTF
cdr3_length: 13
j_call: TRBJ1-2
d_call: .
v_call: TRBV6-5
clone_size: .

cdr3_nt: TGTGCCAGCAGCGTAGAGTTGCGGGGGTCCGGCGGTGAGCAGTTCTTC
cdr3_aa: CASSVELRGSGGEQFF
cdr3_length: 16
j_call: TRBJ2-1
d_call: TRBD2
v_call: TRBV9
clone_size: .

cdr3_nt: TGTGCCAGCAGTTGGACAGACTATGGCTACACCTTC
cdr3_aa: CASSWTDYGYTF
cdr3_length: 12
j_call: TRBJ1-2
d_call: .
v_call: TRBV12-3/TRBV12-4
clone_size: .

cdr3_nt: TGTGCCAGCAGTTACTCGAAGGGCGGGGGCCCGTACGAGCAGTACTTC
cdr3_aa: CASSYSKGGGPYEQYF
cdr3_length: 16
j_call: TRBJ2-7
d_call: .
v_call: TRBV6-5
clone_size: .

cdr3_nt: TGTGCCAGCAGCAACCTGCCGGACTCGGTTAATGAGCAGTTCTTC
cdr3_aa: CASSNLPDSVNEQFF
cdr3_length: 15
j_call: TRBJ2-1
d_call: .
v_call: TRBV9
clone_size: .

cdr3_nt: TGTGCCAGCAGCTTACCCAGGACTGAAGCTTTCTTT
cdr3_aa: CASSLPRTEAFF
cdr3_length: 12
j_call: TRBJ1-1
d_call: .
v_call: TRBV7-9
clone_size: .

cdr3_nt: TGCGCCAGCACGAGGGTCGGGAACACCGGGGAGCTGTTTTTT
cdr3_aa: CASTRVGNTGELFF
cdr3_length: 14
j_call: TRBJ2-2
d_call: .
v_call: TRBV5-1
clone_size: .

cdr3_nt: TGTGCCAGCACCCGAGAGACCCAGTACTTC
cdr3_aa: CASTRETQYF
cdr3_length: 10
j_call: TRBJ2-5
d_call: .
v_call: TRBV27
clone_size: .

cdr3_nt: TGCGCCAGCAGCCGGGATACAGGGCAAACTGGAAACACCATATATTTT
cdr3_aa: CASSRDTGQTGNTIYF
cdr3_length: 16
j_call: TRBJ1-3
d_call: .
v_call: TRBV4-3
clone_size: .

cdr3_nt: TGTGCCAGCAGTGAAGTGAGGGGGTATCAGCCCCAGCATTTT
cdr3_aa: CASSEVRGYQPQHF
cdr3_length: 14
j_call: TRBJ1-5
d_call: .
v_call: TRBV6-1
clone_size: .

cdr3_nt: TGTGCCAGCAGCCACCGTTCCGGGACAGGGGGCGGTGAGCAGTTCTTC
cdr3_aa: CASSHRSGTGGGEQFF
cdr3_length: 16
j_call: TRBJ2-1
d_call: TRBD1
v_call: TRBV6-6
clone_size: .

cdr3_nt: TGCGCCAGCAGCCCCCGACAGGGAGATGGCTACACCTTC
cdr3_aa: CASSPRQGDGYTF
cdr3_length: 13
j_call: TRBJ1-2
d_call: TRBD1
v_call: TRBV4-3
clone_size: .

cdr3_nt: TGTGCCTGGAGTGTACTGTGGGGCGTTGATGGCTACACCTTC
cdr3_aa: CAWSVLWGVDGYTF
cdr3_length: 14
j_call: TRBJ1-2
d_call: .
v_call: TRBV30
clone_size: .

cdr3_nt: TGTGCCAGTAGTATTGAGGGAACTTCACCCCTCCACTTT
cdr3_aa: CASSIEGTSPLHF
cdr3_length: 13
j_call: TRBJ1-6
d_call: .
v_call: TRBV19
clone_size: .

cdr3_nt: TGTGCCAGCTCACCAGAGACAGGCACCTATGGCTACACCTTC
cdr3_aa: CASSPETGTYGYTF
cdr3_length: 14
j_call: TRBJ1-2
d_call: .
v_call: TRBV18
clone_size: once

cdr3_nt: TGTGCCAGCAGTGCGGCAGAGGTTGACACTGAAGCTTTCTTT
cdr3_aa: CASSAAEVDTEAFF
cdr3_length: 14
j_call: TRBJ1-1
d_call: .
v_call: TRBV25-1
clone_size: .

cdr3_nt: TGTGCCAGCAGCTTAGTGCCAGCGGGGGGCTCCTACAATGAGCAGTTCTTC
cdr3_aa: CASSLVPAGGSYNEQFF
cdr3_length: 17
j_call: TRBJ2-1
d_call: TRBD2
v_call: TRBV11-2
clone_size: .

cdr3_nt: TGTGCCAGCAGCAAAACCGGGACAGCTCAAGAGACCCAGTACTTC
cdr3_aa: CASSKTGTAQETQYF
cdr3_length: 15
j_call: TRBJ2-5
d_call: TRBD1
v_call: TRBV6-2/TRBV6-3
clone_size: .

cdr3_nt: TGTGCCGTTCACACGGGCTACGAGCAGTACTTC
cdr3_aa: CAVHTGYEQYF
cdr3_length: 11
j_call: TRBJ2-7
d_call: .
v_call: TRBV5-4
clone_size: .